This T cell receptor beta chain is from a study of PD-L1 blockade in urothelial cancer (dated by TCRdb to 2016 to 2017). Turning to the overall study: All patients started therapy around 2014 and received atezolizumab 1,200 mg intravenously every 3 weeks. About 90% of the roughly 30 patients were identified as males with urothelial cancer of bladder origin, and a prior smoking history was reported by 18 of 29 patients. Patients had an ECOG performance status of 0 or 1 and had received between 0 and 3 prior chemotherapy regimens. Blood samples were analyzed 3 weeks after the start of treatment (second dose) and 6 weeks after the start of treatment. Blood samples yielded a median of around 150,000 T cells and roughly 83,000 unique TCRs, with median clonality about 0.08. Somatic, immune and clinical correlates of response to PD-L1 blockade with atezolizumab in urothelial cancer were the focus of an exploratory multi-omic analysis. Pretreatment tumor samples, along with matched peripheral blood collected serially before and after atezolizumab treatment, underwent TCR sequencing. Durable clinical benefit was defined as a progression-free survival longer than 6 months, and TCR features were additionally tested against progression-free survival and overall survival. Whole exome sequencing and RNA sequencing of pretreatment tumors were performed alongside TCR sequencing in the same patients. Roughly 10 patients achieved durable clinical benefit and approximately 20 did not. Approximately 30 patients had pretreatment blood TCR-seq, some 25 had at least one posttreatment blood collection, and some 25 had tumor TCR-seq. What the work shows at the level of the full study, not this receptor alone: Because the sample size was small (n ≈ 27) and many exploratory analyses were performed, the results are intended to be hypothesis-generating. A pretreatment peripheral blood TCR clonality below the median was linked to improved progression-free and overall survival. Patients with durable benefit showed greater expansion of tumor-associated TCR clones in peripheral blood 3 weeks after starting treatment (n = 22, p = 0.022).

Details on this clone: Its antigen has not been determined. Base qualities are missing; no much larger clone stands one base away.

The time point label here, explained by the study, means: peripheral blood 6 weeks after treatment start. A cohort of about 31 patients with locally advanced or metastatic urothelial carcinoma, treated at Memorial Sloan Kettering on a trial protocol, was included. Peripheral blood mononuclear cells were collected pretreatment and during treatment, with between 1 and 8 total time points obtained per patient. The Qiagen DNeasy Blood extraction kit was used to purify genomic DNA from total PBMCs and tumor samples. PBMCs were collected pretreatment and during treatment, and were isolated and stored as previously described. Measured from the cysteine to the phenylalanine, the CDR3 is 15 residues long. This entry keeps only the CDR3 DNA: 45 bases, framed from base 1. Reading the germline V gene gives CDR1 MDHEN and CDR2 SYDVKM. V lost 4 bases and J lost 5 bases, and the count of bases not matched to a germline gene is 6.

Synthetic TCR analog templates were spiked into each PCR to estimate absolute template abundance from read counts. Using the immunoSEQ assay, TCRbeta CDR3 regions were amplified from genomic DNA with bias-controlled V and J gene primers. Rearranged TCRbeta segments were sequenced at approximately 20X coverage. In the source study's methods: Clustering was used to correct sequencing errors, and CDR3s were annotated against IMGT to assign V, D and J genes. Downstream analyses used only productive TCRbeta rearrangements and left out out-of-frame or stop-codon sequences. To compute clonality, Shannon entropy was normalized by the log of the number of unique productive sequences and then subtracted from one. Clones differing between time points or between blood and tumor were identified using Fisher's exact test with Benjamini-Hochberg correction, with an adjusted p below 0.01 applied as the threshold. TCRdb's version of the immuneACCESS table is confined to in-frame rearrangements and falls short of the full clone set. An unresolved V gene accounts for under half of the shortfall where checked; the remainder is of unknown origin. V and J calls and clone size are given by that table; D and trimming were obtained from the DNA. Counted in this sample were 40,000 to 60,000 clones; approximately 80% of them appeared once. Approximately 10% of the sample comes from the top ten.

The clonotype was recovered from a man between 65 and 85 years old with urothelial cancer. The sequence joins TRBV28 to TRBJ1-5, with TRBD1 matching 9 junction bases. Sequences were derived from PBMCs, sampled around atezolizumab (anti-PD-L1) treatment. The CDR3 has the sequence CASSSPTGGHQPQHF. Read as DNA, the sequence is TGTGCCAGCAGTTCCCCGACAGGGGGTCATCAGCCCCAGCATTTT.